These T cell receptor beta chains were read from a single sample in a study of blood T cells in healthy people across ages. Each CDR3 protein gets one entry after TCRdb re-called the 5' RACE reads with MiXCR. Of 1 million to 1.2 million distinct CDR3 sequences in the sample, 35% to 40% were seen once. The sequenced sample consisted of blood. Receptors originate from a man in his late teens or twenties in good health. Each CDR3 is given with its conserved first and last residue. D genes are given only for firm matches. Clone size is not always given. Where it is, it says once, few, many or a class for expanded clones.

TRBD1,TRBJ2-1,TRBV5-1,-,TGCGCCAGCAGCTTGACAGGGGATCGATACAATGAGCAGTTCTTC,CASSLTGDRYNEQFF
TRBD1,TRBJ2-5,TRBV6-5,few,TGTGCCAGCAAGAGGACAGGGGGAAAAGAGACCCAGTACTTC,CASKRTGGKETQYF
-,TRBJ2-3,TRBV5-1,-,TGCGCCAGCAGCTTTGGAGAGCTCACAGATACGCAGTATTTT,CASSFGELTDTQYF
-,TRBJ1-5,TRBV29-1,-,TGCAGCGTCGTCCTATCGGAGGATCAGCCCCAGCATTTT,CSVVLSEDQPQHF
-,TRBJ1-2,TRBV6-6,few,TGTGCCAGCATGACACAAAACTATGGCTACACCTTC,CASMTQNYGYTF
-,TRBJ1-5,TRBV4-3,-,TGCGCCAGCAGCCAAGTAGACAGCGTGAGCAATCAGCCCCAGCATTTT,CASSQVDSVSNQPQHF
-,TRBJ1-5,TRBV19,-,TGTACCAGTAGTGTCTCCCCCCCCAGGGGACAGCCCCAGCATTTT,CTSSVSPPRGQPQHF
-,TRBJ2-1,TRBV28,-,TGTGCCAGCAGTTTAGGACGCAGCCACAATGAGCAGTTCTTC,CASSLGRSHNEQFF
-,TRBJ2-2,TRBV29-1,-,TGCAGCGTAGCGGTAGGACCGCACCTTAACACCGGGGAGCTGTTTTTT,CSVAVGPHLNTGELFF
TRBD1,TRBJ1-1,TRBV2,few,TGTGCCAGCAGTGGGGACAGGGTCGGCACTGAAGCTTTCTTT,CASSGDRVGTEAFF
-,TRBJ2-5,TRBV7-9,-,TGTGCCAGCAGCTTAGACAGTACAGGGAGAGAGACCCAGTACTTC,CASSLDSTGRETQYF
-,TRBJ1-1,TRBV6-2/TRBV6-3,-,TGTGCCAGCATCACACCCGGGGGGAACACTGAAGCTTTCTTT,CASITPGGNTEAFF
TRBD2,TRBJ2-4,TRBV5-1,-,TGCGCCAGCAGCTTACGACTAGCGGGGGACGGGTCGGCCAAAAACATTCAGTACTTC,CASSLRLAGDGSAKNIQYF
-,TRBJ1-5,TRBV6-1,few,TGTGCCAGCTCGTTATCCCTAACGAAGGCTAGTAGCAATCAGCCCCAGCATTTT,CASSLSLTKASSNQPQHF
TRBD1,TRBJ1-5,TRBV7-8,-,TGTGCCAGCAGCTCCTTAAAAGAGACCCGGGACAGGGATTTTCAGCCCCAGCATTTT,CASSSLKETRDRDFQPQHF
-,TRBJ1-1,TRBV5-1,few,TGCGCCAGCAGCTTGGCCCAGAGCACTGAAGCTTTCTTT,CASSLAQSTEAFF
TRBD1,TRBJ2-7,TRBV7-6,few,TGTGCCAGCAGCGATATACAGGGGGCCTTCTACGAGCAGTACTTC,CASSDIQGAFYEQYF
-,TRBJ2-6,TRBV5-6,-,TGTGCCAGCTGGAGAACCTCTGGGGCCAACGTCCTGACTTTC,CASWRTSGANVLTF
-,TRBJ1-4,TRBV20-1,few,TGCAGTGCTAGAGCTGAGGGAGGACTGTTTTTT,CSARAEGGLFF
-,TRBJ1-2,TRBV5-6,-,TGTGCCAGCACCCTCTTGTTGCAGGGGTTGTGGGTCTACACCTTC,CASTLLLQGLWVYTF
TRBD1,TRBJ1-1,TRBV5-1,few,TGCGCCAGCAGCGAGGGACAGGGGGCGCGGGACACTGAAGCTTTCTTT,CASSEGQGARDTEAFF
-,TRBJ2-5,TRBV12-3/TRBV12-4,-,TGTGCCAGCAGCCCGGGGTGGGGGTACAATGAGCAGTACTTC,CASSPGWGYNEQYF
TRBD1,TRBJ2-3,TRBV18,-,TGTGCCAGCTCGCTACAGGGGGCGCGGACAGATACGCAGTATTTT,CASSLQGARTDTQYF
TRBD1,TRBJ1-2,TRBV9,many,TGTGCCAGCAGCGCTTCCGGACAGGGGATCTATGGCTACACCTTC,CASSASGQGIYGYTF
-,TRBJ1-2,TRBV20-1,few,TGCAGTAATAGACAGACCTATGGCTACACCTTC,CSNRQTYGYTF
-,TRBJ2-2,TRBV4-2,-,TGTGCCAGCAGCCAAGATAAACGGGGTCGAACCGGGGAGCTGTTTTTT,CASSQDKRGRTGELFF
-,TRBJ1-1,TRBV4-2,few,TGTGCCAGCAGCCAAGATCGAAGACCCCTCGGGAGCACTGAAGCTTTCTTT,CASSQDRRPLGSTEAFF
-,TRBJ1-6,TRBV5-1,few,TGCGCCAGCACCTTGAGCGAGGATTCACCCCTCCACTTT,CASTLSEDSPLHF
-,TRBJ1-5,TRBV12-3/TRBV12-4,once,TGTGCCAGCAGTTTAGCGCTTTGGCCCCAGCATTTT,CASSLALWPQHF
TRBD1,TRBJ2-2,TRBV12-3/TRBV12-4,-,TGTGCCAGCACTTACAGGACAGGGTTGGCCGGGGAGCTGTTTTTT,CASTYRTGLAGELFF
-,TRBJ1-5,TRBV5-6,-,TGTGCCAGCAGCTTTTCAGGGTTCGAACAGCCCCAGCATTTT,CASSFSGFEQPQHF
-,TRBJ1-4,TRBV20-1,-,TGCAGTGCGCAACAGGGCGTCGTCAGGGAAAAACTGTTTTTT,CSAQQGVVREKLFF
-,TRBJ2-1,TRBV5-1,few,TGCGCCAGCAGTCCTCCTAACTTCCTTGAGCAGTTCTTC,CASSPPNFLEQFF
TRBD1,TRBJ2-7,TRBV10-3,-,TGTGCCATCACCGACGGACAGGGGGCCTACAATGAGCAGTACTTC,CAITDGQGAYNEQYF
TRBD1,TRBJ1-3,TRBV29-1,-,TGCAGCGTTGATTCTAAGGACAGGTTTAGGGACACCATATATTTT,CSVDSKDRFRDTIYF